Described below is a single T cell receptor (beta chain) sequence and its context. Profiling relied on immunoSEQ multiplex PCR, and the TCRdb table lists in-frame clones only, not all of them. The sample comprises a few hundred thousand clones, around 84% of which are singletons, and 3% to 3.5% rests with the top ten. This sample is drawn from a study of blood T cell repertoires in COVID-19. The sequence derives from a man aged 60 to 69 with acute or convalescent COVID-19. Sequences were obtained from peripheral blood.

The CDR3 loop reads CASTSRGRAQYF. In nucleotides, the CDR3 is TGTGCCAGCACATCTCGGGGGAGGGCGCAGTATTTT. The chain carries TRBV6-5 and TRBJ2-3, with 7 positions matching TRBD2. From germline, CDR1 is MNHEY and CDR2 SVGAGI. This CDR3 spans 12 amino acids. The V segment lost 7 bases and the J segment 10 bases; nucleotides outside the gene matches: 8.